This T cell receptor beta chain was recovered during a study of blood T cells in healthy people across ages. Overall study context: Template switching recovered approximately one barcoded beta molecule for every two T cells.

Next came a second PCR, run for about 7 to 12 cycles, which used a sample-barcoded 5' primer along with a J-beta primer mix. Using its own MiXCR run on the 5' RACE reads, TCRdb lists one record per CDR3 protein. The top ten clones hold about a tenth of a sample with approximately 900,000 distinct CDR3 sequences, almost 30% of them seen once. J was trimmed by 8 bases and V by 5 bases; bases with no gene match: 8. The CDR3 is made up of 13 amino acids. Germline-derived CDR1 and CDR2 are DFQATT and SNEGSKA (reference sequence). This clonotype has more than one count but fewer than ten. No antigen is known for it. Roughly 9 milliliters of peripheral blood were drawn from each donor. Points from the study as a whole: Underestimates were what the diversity estimates from one million T cells were considered to be.

These data were also filed under a second study, of T cells of mothers and their children.

The rearrangement joins TRBV20-1 to TRBJ2-1; 8 bases are shared with TRBD1. The specimen sequenced was blood. The sequence derives from a woman between 40 and 55 years old in good health. CDR3 sequence (DNA): TGCAGTGCTTCCAGGACAGGGAACGATGAGCAGTTCTTC. This encodes CSASRTGNDEQFF.